This is a list of T cell receptor beta chains from one sample in a study of blood T cell repertoires in COVID-19. Here immunoSEQ multiplex PCR was the method, and the copy in TCRdb shows in-frame clones only, minus some. Altogether 150,000 to 200,000 clones are present, about 86% being singletons, with the ten largest covering around 15%. The sequencing input was peripheral blood. The receptors here all came from a man aged 30 to 45 with active or convalescent COVID-19. Both conserved end residues are part of each CDR3. D genes are given only for firm matches. Clone size is shown for a subset of rows, as once, few, many or a class of expanded clone.

abundance: .
j_gene: TRBJ2-7
d_gene: .
v_gene: TRBV4-3
CDR3nt: TGCGCCAGCAGCCGAAACCCCGGGAATACCTACGAGCAGTACTTC
CDR3aa: CASSRNPGNTYEQYF

abundance: .
j_gene: TRBJ1-5
d_gene: .
v_gene: TRBV20-1
CDR3nt: TGCAGTGCTAGTGAACCCCCGACAGGTCGGTTTTTTTTAAAAAATCAGCCCCAGCATTTT
CDR3aa: CSASEPPTGRFFLKNQPQHF

abundance: few
j_gene: TRBJ2-5
d_gene: .
v_gene: TRBV13
CDR3nt: TGTGCCAGCAGCCTCAGGGCGGTCCAAGAGACCCAGTACTTC
CDR3aa: CASSLRAVQETQYF

abundance: .
j_gene: TRBJ1-1
d_gene: TRBD1
v_gene: TRBV7-6
CDR3nt: TGTGCCAGCAGCTTAGACCTATCCCCCGGCGCGCAGACAGGGGTTTGGGCTGAAGCTTTCTTT
CDR3aa: CASSLDLSPGAQTGVWAEAFF

abundance: once
j_gene: TRBJ1-3
d_gene: .
v_gene: TRBV7-8
CDR3nt: TGTGCCAGCAGCTTAGCGAGGGTTTCTGGAAACACCATATATTTT
CDR3aa: CASSLARVSGNTIYF

abundance: .
j_gene: TRBJ2-5
d_gene: TRBD2
v_gene: TRBV3-1/TRBV3-2
CDR3nt: TGTGCCAGCGGGACTAGCACGGAGACCCAGTACTTC
CDR3aa: CASGTSTETQYF

abundance: .
j_gene: TRBJ1-2
d_gene: .
v_gene: TRBV25-1
CDR3nt: TGTGCCAGCAGTGACAGGGCATTTGGCTACACCTTC
CDR3aa: CASSDRAFGYTF

abundance: .
j_gene: TRBJ1-6
d_gene: TRBD1
v_gene: TRBV6-5
CDR3nt: TGTGCCAGCATCCCCTCGCCAGGGGGCCGTTCACCCCTCCACTTT
CDR3aa: CASIPSPGGRSPLHF

abundance: .
j_gene: TRBJ1-2
d_gene: TRBD1
v_gene: TRBV4-1
CDR3nt: TGCGCCAGCAGCCAAGGGGACAGGGGGTACGGCTACACCTTC
CDR3aa: CASSQGDRGYGYTF

abundance: .
j_gene: TRBJ2-2
d_gene: .
v_gene: TRBV19
CDR3nt: TGTGCCAGTAGTATACGTAGTCGAAGTGGGACACCGACCGGGGAGCTGTTTTTT
CDR3aa: CASSIRSRSGTPTGELFF

abundance: once
j_gene: TRBJ2-1
d_gene: TRBD2
v_gene: TRBV5-1
CDR3nt: TGCGCCAGCAGCCATCTACTAGCGGCCGGCCCTTACAATGAGCAGTTCTTC
CDR3aa: CASSHLLAAGPYNEQFF

abundance: .
j_gene: TRBJ2-3
d_gene: TRBD2
v_gene: TRBV24-1
CDR3nt: TGTGCCACCAGTCCCCCCGGGACTAGCGGGAGAACGCAGTATTTT
CDR3aa: CATSPPGTSGRTQYF

abundance: few
j_gene: TRBJ1-2
d_gene: .
v_gene: TRBV2
CDR3nt: TGTGCCAGCAGTGATTCACAGGGTGACTATGGCTACACCTTC
CDR3aa: CASSDSQGDYGYTF

abundance: few
j_gene: TRBJ1-1
d_gene: TRBD1
v_gene: TRBV4-3
CDR3nt: TGCGCCAGCAGCCAAGACCAAGGGGGCTCGAACACTGAAGCTTTCTTT
CDR3aa: CASSQDQGGSNTEAFF

abundance: .
j_gene: TRBJ2-3
d_gene: TRBD1
v_gene: TRBV6-6
CDR3nt: TGTGCCAGCATGGGGACAGGGGGGCGATCAGATACGCAGTATTTT
CDR3aa: CASMGTGGRSDTQYF

abundance: .
j_gene: TRBJ2-1
d_gene: TRBD2
v_gene: TRBV7-2
CDR3nt: TGTGCCAGCAGCTTAATCGGGGGTGCTAGCGGGATCAATGAGCAGTTCTTC
CDR3aa: CASSLIGGASGINEQFF

abundance: few
j_gene: TRBJ1-5
d_gene: TRBD1
v_gene: TRBV5-8
CDR3nt: TGTGCCAGCAGCTTCTACAGGGGGAGCAATCAGCCCCAGCATTTT
CDR3aa: CASSFYRGSNQPQHF

abundance: .
j_gene: TRBJ1-2
d_gene: .
v_gene: TRBV27
CDR3nt: TGTGCCAGCAGCTACACTACCGCAGGGAACTATGGCTACACCTTC
CDR3aa: CASSYTTAGNYGYTF

abundance: .
j_gene: TRBJ2-3
d_gene: TRBD2
v_gene: TRBV19
CDR3nt: TGTGCCAGTAGTGCGGGAGGGCCAAGTACAGATACGCAGTATTTT
CDR3aa: CASSAGGPSTDTQYF

abundance: .
j_gene: TRBJ1-3
d_gene: .
v_gene: TRBV6-4
CDR3nt: TGTGCCAGCAGTGCCCCTCTAACGGAGGGTACAGCAAAAGGCACCATATATTTT
CDR3aa: CASSAPLTEGTAKGTIYF

abundance: few
j_gene: TRBJ2-1
d_gene: TRBD2
v_gene: TRBV15
CDR3nt: TGTGCCACCAGCCCGATAGAGCGGGGGGGGTGGAACAATGAGCAGTTCTTC
CDR3aa: CATSPIERGGWNNEQFF

abundance: .
j_gene: TRBJ1-6
d_gene: TRBD1
v_gene: TRBV12-5
CDR3nt: TGTGCTAGTGGTATGAACGACAGGGTAGATGATTCACCCCTCCACTTT
CDR3aa: CASGMNDRVDDSPLHF

abundance: .
j_gene: TRBJ1-4
d_gene: .
v_gene: TRBV6-6
CDR3nt: TGTGCCAGCAGTGACAGAGATTCAACTAATGAAAAACTGTTTTTT
CDR3aa: CASSDRDSTNEKLFF

abundance: .
j_gene: TRBJ1-4
d_gene: TRBD1
v_gene: TRBV28
CDR3nt: TGTGCCAGCAGTTCACGGATAAACAGGGGTTTGGGGACTAATGAAAAACTGTTTTTT
CDR3aa: CASSSRINRGLGTNEKLFF

abundance: .
j_gene: TRBJ1-5
d_gene: TRBD1
v_gene: TRBV24-1
CDR3nt: TGTGCCACCAGTGACAGGGGGACAGGGGGCTTCAATCAGCCCCAGCATTTT
CDR3aa: CATSDRGTGGFNQPQHF

abundance: few
j_gene: TRBJ2-7
d_gene: TRBD2
v_gene: TRBV9
CDR3nt: TGTGCCAGCAGCGCTTTCCCTAGCGGGAGCGCCTACGAGCAGTACTTC
CDR3aa: CASSAFPSGSAYEQYF